This entry lists 8 T cell receptor beta chains sequenced from one sample in a study of blood T cell repertoires in COVID-19. The table came from immunoSEQ multiplex PCR; TCRdb's copy has only in-frame clones and leaves some out. The sample records approximately 70,000 clones, under 95% being singletons. Sequenced input: peripheral blood. These receptors were obtained from a woman aged 55-69 years with active COVID-19.

The chain carries TRBV21-1 and TRBJ2-7; TRBD1, the D gene given by the table, was not confirmed from the DNA. TRBV21-1 is a pseudogene segment. This CDR3 contains 15 residues. CDR3 sequence: CASIRDGGRAREQYF. The CDR3 DNA follows: TGTGCCAGCATCCGAGATGGGGGCAGGGCTCGAGAGCAGTACTTC.

The chain is built from TRBV6-5 and TRBJ1-3; D call uncertain. The CDR3 totals 13 residues. CDR1 and CDR2 (germline): MNHEY, SVGAGI. The ends were cut back, 10 bases at V and 2 bases at J, with 12 bases in the middle. CDR3 protein: CATKNSAGNTIYF. DNA for the CDR3: TGTGCCACCAAGAATAGCGCTGGAAACACCATATATTTT.

The rearrangement joins TRBV28 to TRBJ2-3; 9 bases agree with TRBD2. Trimming cost V 6 bases and J 11 bases; bases outside gene matches: 3. Per the germline V gene, CDR1 is MDHEN and CDR2 is SYDVKM. The CDR3 loop spans 11 amino acids. The CDR3 DNA reads as TGTGCCAGCAGAAGCGGGAGGATGCAGTATTTT. This encodes CASRSGRMQYF.

Written as DNA, the CDR3 is TGTGCCAGCGAGACCAGGTCGAAGTATAATGAGCAGTTCTTC. This codes for CASETRSKYNEQFF. The J gene is TRBJ2-1, the V gene TRBV28; unclear D gene. Germline CDR1 reads MDHEN; CDR2 reads SYDVKM. The ends were cut back, 8 bases at V and 7 bases at J, with 18 bases in the middle. CDR3 length equals 14 residues.

V is TRBV20-1 and J is TRBJ1-2; the D is unclear. Germline CDR1 and CDR2: DFQATT and SNEGSKA (reference sequence). The CDR3 is 11 amino acids. Trimming pared 4 bases from V and 3 bases from J, leaving 6 bases between. CDR3 DNA: TGCAGTGCTAATCGGGACTATGGCTACACCTTC. This gives the protein CSANRDYGYTF.

This chain joins TRBV3-1 (or the pseudogene TRBV3-2) and TRBJ2-7, with TRBD1 identical over 8 bases. The V gene's germline CDR1 is LGHDT and CDR2 YNNKEL (reference sequence). The ends lost 2 bases at V and 3 bases at J; junction bases unmatched: 9. The CDR3 runs to 16 residues. The CDR3 spells CASSQRRGTGRYEQYF. CDR3 coding DNA: TGTGCCAGCAGCCAAAGACGGGGGACAGGACGCTACGAGCAGTACTTC.

The CDR3 coding sequence is TGTGCCAGCAGGGAGTGGACTCCGGGAAATGAGCAGTTCTTC. Amino acid sequence: CASREWTPGNEQFF. The rearrangement joins TRBV7-2 to TRBJ2-1; D might be TRBD2 (5 bases). Germline V gene data show CDR1 as SGHTA and CDR2 as FQGNSA. Trimming shortened V by 6 bases and J by 7 bases, and 16 bases separated the two germline ends. This CDR3 is 14 amino acids long.

The chain links TRBV10-3 to TRBJ1-1; no clear D. V lost 0 bases to trimming and J lost 3 bases, with 11 bases between them. The CDR3 has 15 residues. In germline, CDR1 is ENHRY, CDR2 SYGVKD. CDR3 bases: TGTGCCATCAGTGAGTCGGCGGGTTATGACACTGAAGCTTTCTTT. Its translation is CAISESAGYDTEAFF.